Listed below are T cell receptor beta chains from one sample, sequenced in a study of CD8 T cells in ankylosing spondylitis. TCRdb redid the calling of the 5' RACE reads with MiXCR, one entry per CDR3 protein. The sample shows about 450,000 distinct CDR3 sequences, 20% to 30% of them seen only once. The sequenced material came from blood, either unsorted or a sorted T cell fraction (not recorded which). The source of these receptors is a male donor with ankylosing spondylitis. CDR3s include the opening cysteine and the closing phenylalanine or tryptophan. The order of the fields is V gene, clone size, D gene, J gene, CDR3 protein, CDR3 DNA. The D gene is left open where the match is weak. Where a row states a size, it is once, few, many or the class of an expanded clone; other rows omit it.

TRBV20-1,few,-,TRBJ1-4,CSAGRDSDEKLFF,TGCAGTGCTGGCCGGGACTCGGATGAAAAACTGTTTTTT
TRBV24-1,many,-,TRBJ2-1,CATSEAGPSYNEQFF,TGTGCCACCAGTGAAGCCGGTCCATCCTACAATGAGCAGTTCTTC
TRBV6-1,-,-,TRBJ2-1,CASRTGQLITYNEQFF,TGTGCCAGCAGAACAGGACAGCTGATAACCTACAATGAGCAGTTCTTC
TRBV21-1,-,-,TRBJ2-5,CASSKGLRDRRKETQYF,TGTGCCAGCAGCAAAGGCCTGAGGGACAGGAGAAAAGAGACCCAGTACTTC
TRBV7-9,few,-,TRBJ2-3,CASSLGLGSTDTQYF,TGTGCCAGCAGCCTCGGGCTGGGAAGCACAGATACGCAGTATTTT
TRBV20-1,-,TRBD1,TRBJ2-1,CSLGQGTYNEQFF,TGCAGTTTGGGACAGGGAACCTACAATGAGCAGTTCTTC
TRBV14,-,-,TRBJ2-7,CASSQTAYEQYF,TGTGCCAGCAGCCAAACTGCCTACGAGCAGTACTTC
TRBV5-6,-,-,TRBJ2-3,CASSLALSSTDTQYF,TGTGCCAGCAGCTTGGCACTATCCAGCACAGATACGCAGTATTTT
TRBV4-2,-,-,TRBJ1-1,CASTGSSGMNTEAFF,TGTGCCAGCACGGGGTCGTCTGGTATGAACACTGAAGCTTTCTTT
TRBV7-2,many,TRBD1,TRBJ1-6,CASSLRDRGGSPLHF,TGTGCCAGCAGCTTAAGGGACAGGGGGGGTTCACCCCTCCACTTT
TRBV7-9,few,-,TRBJ2-5,CASSPWIDQETQYF,TGTGCCAGCAGCCCATGGATAGACCAAGAGACCCAGTACTTC
TRBV11-2,-,-,TRBJ2-5,CASSVQGTETQYF,TGTGCCAGCAGCGTCCAGGGGACGGAGACCCAGTACTTC
TRBV5-1,-,-,TRBJ2-1,CASRPGVRDADYNEQFF,TGCGCCAGCAGACCCGGGGTTCGGGACGCCGATTACAATGAGCAGTTCTTC
TRBV25-1,few,-,TRBJ1-2,CASSEQGGRPNYGYTF,TGTGCCAGCAGTGAACAAGGGGGGAGGCCTAACTATGGCTACACCTTC
TRBV3-1,-,-,TRBJ1-1,CASSRSPSNTEAFF,TGTGCCAGCAGCCGTAGTCCGTCGAACACTGAAGCTTTCTTT
TRBV15,-,-,TRBJ1-2,CATSIRRGFGYTF,TGTGCCACCAGCATACGGAGGGGGTTCGGCTACACCTTC
TRBV27,-,-,TRBJ1-4,CASSLGWQGGEKLFF,TGTGCCAGCAGTTTAGGTTGGCAGGGAGGCGAAAAACTGTTTTTT
TRBV11-2,-,TRBD1,TRBJ1-1,CASSSANRGPYTEAFF,TGTGCCAGCAGCTCGGCGAACAGGGGGCCGTACACTGAAGCTTTCTTT
TRBV4-2,few,TRBD1,TRBJ2-5,CASSLTHYRGLETQYF,TGTGCCAGCAGCCTTACCCATTACAGGGGGCTGGAGACCCAGTACTTC
TRBV5-6,many,-,TRBJ2-3,CASSSGQPSHTQYF,TGTGCCAGCAGCTCCGGACAGCCCTCGCATACGCAGTATTTT
TRBV5-1,-,TRBD2,TRBJ2-3,CASSSAGATDTQYF,TGCGCCAGCAGCTCGGCGGGAGCCACAGATACGCAGTATTTT
TRBV20-1,few,-,TRBJ2-1,CSAPRAGSDEQFF,TGCAGTGCCCCCCGTGCAGGTTCGGATGAGCAGTTCTTC
TRBV4-2,once,-,TRBJ2-1,CASSQGGRDYNEQFF,TGTGCCAGCAGCCAAGGGGGCAGGGACTACAATGAGCAGTTCTTC
TRBV20-1,few,TRBD2,TRBJ2-2,CSASRILSGSTASTGELFF,TGCAGTGCTAGCCGAATTCTGAGCGGGAGCACAGCAAGCACCGGGGAGCTGTTTTTT
TRBV12-5,-,TRBD2,TRBJ2-1,CASARGTSGGNEQFF,TGTGCTAGTGCCCGGGGGACTAGCGGGGGGAATGAGCAGTTCTTC
TRBV15,few,-,TRBJ2-1,CATSRDYYNEQFF,TGTGCCACCAGCAGAGACTACTACAATGAGCAGTTCTTC
TRBV5-6,-,-,TRBJ2-3,CASSVGTSTNTQYF,TGTGCCAGCAGTGTAGGGACAAGCACTAATACGCAGTATTTT
TRBV6-5,few,-,TRBJ2-7,CASSYGGRGYEQYF,TGTGCCAGCAGTTACGGGGGCCGGGGCTACGAGCAGTACTTC
TRBV4-1,many,TRBD1,TRBJ1-5,CASSRGQGNQPQHF,TGCGCCAGCAGCCGAGGACAGGGAAATCAGCCCCAGCATTTT
TRBV5-1,-,TRBD2,TRBJ2-1,CASSPGLVAYNEQFF,TGCGCCAGCAGCCCGGGACTAGTCGCCTACAATGAGCAGTTCTTC
TRBV7-9,few,TRBD2,TRBJ2-5,CASTSAGGGETQYF,TGTGCCAGCACCTCGGCGGGGGGCGGGGAGACCCAGTACTTC
TRBV3-1,-,TRBD1,TRBJ1-1,CASSQGEGADTEAFF,TGTGCCAGCAGCCAAGGTGAGGGGGCCGACACTGAAGCTTTCTTT
TRBV7-9,few,TRBD2,TRBJ2-1,CASSGDYGNNEQFF,TGTGCCAGCAGTGGGGACTACGGGAACAATGAGCAGTTCTTC
TRBV12-3/TRBV12-4,-,-,TRBJ1-2,CASSMTENYGYTF,TGTGCCAGCAGTATGACAGAGAACTATGGCTACACCTTC
TRBV5-5,-,TRBD1,TRBJ1-1,CASSDRDSMNTEAFF,TGTGCCAGCAGCGACCGGGACAGCATGAACACTGAAGCTTTCTTT
TRBV6-1,-,-,TRBJ2-3,CASSLREDTDTQYF,TGTGCCAGCAGTCTCCGGGAAGATACAGATACGCAGTATTTT
TRBV20-1,-,-,TRBJ2-1,CSASGAGGNSYNEQFF,TGCAGTGCTAGCGGGGCTGGCGGGAACTCCTACAATGAGCAGTTCTTC
TRBV9,few,-,TRBJ2-7,CASSQQGYEQYF,TGTGCCAGCAGCCAACAGGGTTACGAGCAGTACTTC
TRBV10-3,few,-,TRBJ2-6,CAITGAGANVLTF,TGTGCCATCACGGGGGCCGGGGCCAACGTCCTGACTTTC
TRBV20-1,-,TRBD1,TRBJ2-5,CSARDLDRDLKTQYF,TGCAGTGCTAGAGATCTAGACAGGGATCTGAAGACCCAGTACTTC
TRBV5-1,once,TRBD2,TRBJ2-1,CASSFQAGAYNEQFF,TGCGCCAGCAGCTTCCAGGCGGGGGCCTACAATGAGCAGTTCTTC